This T cell receptor beta chain was retrieved from a study of cytomegalovirus exposure and HLA in healthy donors. Whole-study results and caveats: Earlier analysis found most TCR beta V segments productive about 87% or about 30% of the time. As confirmed in vitro, three CMV-associated chains were specific for CMV antigens. Cytomegalovirus-associated TCR beta chains were listed, numbering 150 to 200.

A word on this clone: Its specificity is not known.

Researchers ran the PCR with 60 Vbeta and 13 Jbeta primers. Generated by immunoSEQ multiplex PCR, the TCRdb table keeps only in-frame clones and is missing some. The sample includes around 80,000 clones, around 70% of them seen just once. This CDR3 region has 15 residues. Germline values: CDR1 SGHTA, CDR2 FQGNSA. V lost 4 bases and J lost 6; bases outside the gene matches: 8. The source of this sequence is a man aged 40-55 years in good health and CMV-seropositive. This chain connects TRBV7-2 to TRBJ2-4, with 8 bases that match TRBD1. Input material: PBMCs. DNA for the CDR3: TGTGCCAGCAGCTCCTTCCCCAGGGGGCGAAACATTCAGTACTTC. Amino acid sequence: CASSSFPRGRNIQYF.